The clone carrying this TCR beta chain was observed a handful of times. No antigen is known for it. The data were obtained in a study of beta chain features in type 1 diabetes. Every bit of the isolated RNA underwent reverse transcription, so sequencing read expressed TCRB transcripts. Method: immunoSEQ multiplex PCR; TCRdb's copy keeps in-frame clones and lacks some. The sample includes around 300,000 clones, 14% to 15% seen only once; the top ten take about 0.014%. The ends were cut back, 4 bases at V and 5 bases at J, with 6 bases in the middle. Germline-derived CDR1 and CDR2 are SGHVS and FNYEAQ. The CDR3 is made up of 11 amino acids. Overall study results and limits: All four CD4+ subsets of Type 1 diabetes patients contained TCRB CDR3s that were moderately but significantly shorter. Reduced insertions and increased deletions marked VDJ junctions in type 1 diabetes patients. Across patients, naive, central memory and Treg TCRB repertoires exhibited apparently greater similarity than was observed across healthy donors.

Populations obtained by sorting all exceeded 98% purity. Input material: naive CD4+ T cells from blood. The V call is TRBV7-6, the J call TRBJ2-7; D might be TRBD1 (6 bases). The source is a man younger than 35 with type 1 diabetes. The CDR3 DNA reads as TGTGCCAGCAGCTACAGGGACGAGCAGTACTTC. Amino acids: CASSYRDEQYF.